The text below deals with one TCR beta chain. An end of the junction differs from the germline gene, which may be a read error. The data were obtained in a study of read filtering for tumor transcriptome and immune sequencing. The overall study: RNA-seq yielded only about 75 to 1,400 TCR reads, IR-seq about 4 to 10.27 million.

Germline V lookup: CDR1 SGHRS, CDR2 YFSETQ. The CDR3 totals 17 residues. Molecular barcoded adaptors covering alpha/delta and beta/gamma chains were used on roughly 400 ng RNA. TCRdb passed the reads through MiXCR, listing each CDR3 protein once. Here the sample spans approximately 40,000 distinct CDR3 sequences, roughly an eighth being singletons. The specimen was a population of CD138-negative cells sorted from bone marrow. This clonotype was obtained from a donor aged 40 or older with multiple myeloma. This rearrangement joins TRBV5-1 to TRBJ2-7, with TRBD2 matching over 7 bases. CDR3 sequence: CASSLLVGNSGHYERYF. The DNA for the CDR3 is TGCGCCAGCAGCTTGTTGGTAGGTAATAGCGGGCACTACGAGCGGTACTTC.